This T cell receptor (beta chain) was identified during a study of somatic mutations in cytotoxic T cells in rheumatoid arthritis. The CDR3 has 16 residues. CDR1 is SSHAT, CDR2 FNYEAQ, per germline (reference sequence). Original analysis: Seldom did patient CD8+ clones exceeding 1% match published virus-specific TCRB sequences. Here immunoSEQ multiplex PCR was the method, and the copy in TCRdb shows in-frame clones only, minus some. V and J calls and clone size are given by that table; D and trimming were obtained from the DNA. The table includes more than 2,000 clones, roughly four fifths detected once. Details on this clone: An end of the junction differs from the germline gene, which may be a read error.

The sequencing sample was made of CD8+ T cells sorted from blood. This clonotype was sampled from a man aged 60-69 years with rheumatoid arthritis. V is TRBV7-7 and J is TRBJ2-1; 13 bases line up with TRBD2. CDR3 bases: TGTGCTAGCAGCCGGACTAGCGGGGGATTCTACAATGAGCAGTTCTTC. Its translation is CASSRTSGGFYNEQFF.